This T cell receptor (beta chain) is drawn from a study of monozygotic twins with inflammatory bowel disease (dated by TCRdb to between 2018 and 2021). Turning to the overall study: The full study comprised about 28 monozygotic twin pairs: nine German pairs (four IBD-concordant, five IBD-discordant) and 19 IBD-discordant Danish pairs. Each individual had, on average, about 151 000 unique TCRalpha sequences and 181 000 unique TCRbeta sequences available for analysis. The search for disease-associated traits relied mainly on comparing, within discordant pairs, IBD patients with their genetically identical healthy co-twins. Study-level results and caveats: Compared with healthy twins, IBD patients shared fewer clonotypes with other individuals, and the difference was most pronounced in patients with signs of disease activity. Different T cell subtypes could not be distinguished in the analysis. Measured by the inverse Simpson index, TCRbeta repertoire diversity was lower in IBD patients than in their healthy co-twins. Background noise and inter-individual variability may have been introduced into the repertoires by the differing immunosuppressive treatments among patients. No difference in repertoire similarity was observed between concordant and discordant twins, possibly owing to limited statistical power. The results gave no support for a single strong signal or clonotype linked to IBD.

About this clonotype itself: Its cognate antigen has yet to be identified.

Libraries were built with 5' RACE. Preparation of each TCR library used approximately 4,000 ng of total RNA. For each sample, cDNA synthesis with SMARTScribe reverse transcriptase was split into eight separate reactions. Unique molecular identifiers containing a 6-nucleotide sample barcode were introduced through template switching during cDNA synthesis. TCRalpha and TCRbeta cDNA was amplified by two nested PCRs of approximately 17 and 9 cycles, with bead purification after each PCR. Before amplification, the cDNA was both treated with uracil DNA-glycosylase and purified with the QIAquick PCR purification kit. In the second PCR, Illumina TruSeq-compatible adapters and sample-specific barcodes were added. TapeStation and Qubit were used to check library quality and concentration, and 4 to 6 ng of each library went into the pool. Pooled libraries were sequenced on an Illumina HiSeq2500 single-index Rapid Run with 2 x 100 bp reads and custom sequencing primers. As for the authors' bioinformatics: MiGEC version 1.2.6 was used for UMI-based consensus assembly, which corrected PCR and sequencing errors. MiXCR version 2.1.1 was used to carry out V(D)J alignment, clonotype assembly and CDR3 extraction. To normalise gene usage, clonotype sharing and MAIT/NKT TCR abundance, the analysis used the top 1000, 10 000 and 20 000 clonotypes per sample. Diversity was computed as the inverse Simpson index with the vegan R package after downsampling to 27 000 UMIs. Paired Mann-Whitney U tests were applied to discordant twin pairs, and Benjamini-Hochberg correction was used for multiple testing. TCRdb reprocessed the sequencing reads and holds a single record per CDR3 protein sequence, with no DNA. The V and J calls and clone size come from TCRdb's table, not from the authors' own analysis. This specimen's table enumerates about 420,000 distinct CDR3 sequences. Clones ranked in the top ten supply 2% to 3% of the sample.

The germline V gene yields WSHSY for CDR1 and SAAADI for CDR2. From its cysteine to its phenylalanine, the CDR3 spans 14 amino acids. The protein alone is recorded here. A roughly 2.7 ml peripheral blood sample was drawn into PAXgene tubes per donor and stored at -80°C. Without any T cell sorting, total RNA was extracted from whole blood using the PAXgene blood miRNA kit on an automated QIAcube. Deep TCRalpha and TCRbeta repertoire profiling with unique molecular barcoding was performed on peripheral blood of monozygotic twin pairs concordant or discordant for inflammatory bowel disease. Smoking habits were recorded for all twin pairs, with individuals classified as current, former or never smokers.

This TCR came from a human donor with ulcerative colitis or Crohn's disease, or a healthy co-twin of an affected twin (not recorded which). The source material was blood. The chain employs TRBV10-2 and TRBJ2-5; TCRdb's D call of TRBD1 is untestable without DNA. The CDR3 region: CASSLGGFLETQYF.